Listed below are T cell receptor beta chains from one sample, sequenced in a study of control samples from healthy donors and cancer patients. Method: immunoSEQ multiplex PCR; TCRdb's copy keeps in-frame clones and lacks some. This table has around 110,000 clones, 85% to 90% appearing once. Input material: blood. The receptor set was obtained from a woman between 65 and 79 years old in good health. The CDR3 runs from the conserved cysteine through the conserved F or W. A D gene is named only where the DNA matches it firmly. Only part of the rows carry a size: once, few, many, or a class if the clone is expanded.

J | size | V | D | CDR3 | DNA
TRBJ2-3 | . | TRBV5-6 | . | CASSSGEGDTQYF | TGTGCCAGCAGCTCGGGGGAAGGGGATACGCAGTATTTT
TRBJ1-4 | . | TRBV6-5 | . | CASRRTAYNEKLFF | TGTGCCAGCAGAAGGACAGCATACAATGAAAAACTGTTTTTT
TRBJ2-3 | once | TRBV2 | TRBD2 | CASSEERGGPTDTQYF | TGTGCCAGCAGTGAGGAGCGGGGGGGCCCTACAGATACGCAGTATTTT
TRBJ1-5 | . | TRBV12-3/TRBV12-4 | . | CASNWSSNQPQHF | TGTGCCAGCAATTGGAGTAGCAATCAGCCCCAGCATTTT
TRBJ2-4 | . | TRBV3-1/TRBV3-2 | . | CASSQGSGPLDIQYF | TGTGCCAGCAGCCAAGGAAGTGGACCCTTGGACATTCAGTACTTC
TRBJ2-5 | . | TRBV9 | TRBD2 | CASSNPAGGPETQYF | TGTGCCAGCAGCAACCCAGCGGGGGGGCCAGAGACCCAGTACTTC
TRBJ1-6 | . | TRBV6-5 | TRBD1 | CATGQGNSPLHF | TGTGCCACGGGACAGGGAAATTCACCCCTCCACTTT
TRBJ2-1 | . | TRBV9 | TRBD1 | CASSGRDSELINEQFF | TGTGCCAGCAGCGGCCGGGACAGCGAGCTGATCAATGAGCAGTTCTTC
TRBJ1-2 | . | TRBV6-5 | . | CASSKGRYGYTF | TGTGCCAGCAGCAAAGGGAGATATGGCTACACCTTC
TRBJ1-1 | . | TRBV29-1 | . | CSALGQLNTEAFF | TGCAGCGCCCTCGGACAGCTGAACACTGAAGCTTTCTTT
TRBJ2-3 | once | TRBV18 | TRBD2 | CASSPTSGGRNTQYF | TGTGCCAGCTCACCGACTAGCGGGGGGCGGAATACGCAGTATTTT
TRBJ2-1 | . | TRBV7-8 | . | CASSLATSNEQFF | TGTGCCAGCAGCTTAGCTACTAGCAATGAGCAGTTCTTC
TRBJ2-3 | . | TRBV19 | . | CASSVQGKIFTDTQYF | TGTGCCAGTAGTGTACAGGGAAAAATATTCACAGATACGCAGTATTTT
TRBJ1-1 | . | TRBV19 | . | CASSDLRVNTEAFF | TGTGCCAGTAGTGACCTCAGGGTAAACACTGAAGCTTTCTTT
TRBJ2-2 | . | TRBV2 | . | CASIISNTGELFF | TGTGCCAGCATTATCTCGAACACCGGGGAGCTGTTTTTT
TRBJ1-1 | once | TRBV12-3/TRBV12-4 | . | CASTAPGAVEAFF | TGTGCCAGCACCGCGCCAGGGGCGGTTGAAGCTTTCTTT
TRBJ1-6 | . | TRBV19 | . | CASRGGASSYNSPLHF | TGTGCCAGTCGTGGGGGAGCGAGCTCCTATAATTCACCCCTCCACTTT
TRBJ2-2 | . | TRBV4-1 | TRBD2 | CARSRVGRGGVGGELFF | TGCGCCCGCAGCCGAGTGGGGCGGGGGGGCGTGGGCGGGGAGCTGTTTTTT
TRBJ1-2 | . | TRBV4-1 | TRBD1 | CASSQDSRQGGAAKANYGYTF | TGCGCCAGCAGCCAAGATAGCCGACAGGGCGGCGCGGCAAAAGCTAACTATGGCTACACCTTC
TRBJ1-1 | . | TRBV9 | . | CASSEDWGNTEAFF | TGTGCCAGCAGCGAGGACTGGGGGAACACTGAAGCTTTCTTT
TRBJ1-1 | . | TRBV5-4 | . | CASSSTASGDTEAFF | TGTGCCAGCAGCTCAACCGCCTCCGGGGACACTGAAGCTTTCTTT
TRBJ1-5 | . | TRBV6-2/TRBV6-3 | . | CASSPRVVNYQPQHF | TGTGCCAGCAGTCCCAGGGTGGTGAATTATCAGCCCCAGCATTTT
TRBJ2-1 | few | TRBV9 | TRBD2 | CASSTGGTSLAGNEQFF | TGTGCCAGCAGCACCGGGGGGACTAGTTTGGCGGGGAATGAGCAGTTCTTC
TRBJ1-1 | . | TRBV19 | . | CASSIGRDTEAFF | TGTGCCAGTAGTATCGGGAGGGACACTGAAGCTTTCTTT
TRBJ1-2 | few | TRBV28 | . | CASKAGGISSGYTF | TGTGCCAGCAAGGCCGGAGGGATCTCGTCTGGCTACACCTTC
TRBJ1-1 | . | TRBV29-1 | TRBD1 | CSVLPTGRGTEAFF | TGCAGCGTCCTACCGACAGGGAGAGGCACTGAAGCTTTCTTT
TRBJ1-5 | . | TRBV19 | TRBD1 | CASSTGQGYQPQHF | TGTGCCAGTAGTACGGGACAGGGATATCAGCCCCAGCATTTT